These T cell receptor beta chains were read from a single sample in a study of blood T cell repertoires in COVID-19. Assay: immunoSEQ multiplex PCR; the TCRdb copy retains only in-frame clones and omits some. The sample has 85,000 to 100,000 clones, around 81% seen once; the top ten hold about 8.1%. The sample taken for sequencing was peripheral blood. The receptors come from a man between 50 and 59 years old who had recovered from COVID-19. Each CDR3 is given with its conserved first and last residue. A D gene is named only where the DNA matches it firmly. A row's size may be missing; if present it is once, few, many or a size class.

CDR3nt: TGTGCCAGCAGCTTAGCAGGGGTCTCCGGCTACACCTTC
CDR3aa: CASSLAGVSGYTF
v_gene: TRBV7-2
abundance: -
d_gene: -
j_gene: TRBJ1-2

CDR3nt: TGTGCCACCAGCAGACCACAAGGGGAAACTAATGAAAAACTGTTTTTT
CDR3aa: CATSRPQGETNEKLFF
v_gene: TRBV15
abundance: once
d_gene: -
j_gene: TRBJ1-4

CDR3nt: TGTGCCAGCCGTCCGGCCGGGGGGCTCCAAGAGACCCAGTACTTC
CDR3aa: CASRPAGGLQETQYF
v_gene: TRBV4-2
abundance: -
d_gene: -
j_gene: TRBJ2-5

CDR3nt: TGTGCCTTCGGACAGGGGAACGGGAATTCACCCCTCCACTTT
CDR3aa: CAFGQGNGNSPLHF
v_gene: TRBV3-1/TRBV3-2
abundance: once
d_gene: TRBD1
j_gene: TRBJ1-6

CDR3nt: TGTGCCAGCAGCAAAGCCCTGGGACAGGGGGCGTACAATGAGCAGTTCTTC
CDR3aa: CASSKALGQGAYNEQFF
v_gene: TRBV21-1
abundance: few
d_gene: -
j_gene: TRBJ2-1

CDR3nt: TGTGCCAGCAGCCTACGGGGCGGGAGGAATTTCTTC
CDR3aa: CASSLRGGRNFF
v_gene: TRBV14
abundance: few
d_gene: TRBD2
j_gene: TRBJ2-1

CDR3nt: TGTGCCAGCAGCCAAGTCGGGAATGGCTACACCTTC
CDR3aa: CASSQVGNGYTF
v_gene: TRBV3-1/TRBV3-2
abundance: -
d_gene: -
j_gene: TRBJ1-2

CDR3nt: TGTGCCAGCAGGAGGACAGGGGGAAGATCTGGAAACACCATATATTTT
CDR3aa: CASRRTGGRSGNTIYF
v_gene: TRBV2
abundance: once
d_gene: TRBD1
j_gene: TRBJ1-3

CDR3nt: TGTGCCAGCAGCCCCCAGGGACAGCAAAATCAGCCCCAGCATTTT
CDR3aa: CASSPQGQQNQPQHF
v_gene: TRBV7-9
abundance: -
d_gene: TRBD1
j_gene: TRBJ1-5

CDR3nt: TGTGCCAGCTCCCAGGGACAGCTCTTCAATCAGCCCCAGCATTTT
CDR3aa: CASSQGQLFNQPQHF
v_gene: TRBV18
abundance: -
d_gene: TRBD1
j_gene: TRBJ1-5

CDR3nt: TGTGCCAGCAGTTTAACCGCGAGTTTGGAGACCCAGTACTTC
CDR3aa: CASSLTASLETQYF
v_gene: TRBV27
abundance: -
d_gene: -
j_gene: TRBJ2-5

CDR3nt: TGCGCCAGCAGCTTGTGGCGGGGGGGACTAAATGAGCAGTTCTTC
CDR3aa: CASSLWRGGLNEQFF
v_gene: TRBV5-1
abundance: -
d_gene: TRBD2
j_gene: TRBJ2-1

CDR3nt: TGTGCCAGCAGCGCCGGAGGGACAGGGATGTCCTACGAGCAGTACTTC
CDR3aa: CASSAGGTGMSYEQYF
v_gene: TRBV5-6
abundance: -
d_gene: TRBD1
j_gene: TRBJ2-7

CDR3nt: TGTGCCAGCAGCCCGGGACAGGGAACTGAAGCTTTCTTT
CDR3aa: CASSPGQGTEAFF
v_gene: TRBV7-6
abundance: -
d_gene: TRBD1
j_gene: TRBJ1-1

CDR3nt: TGTGCCAGCAGCCCGGGAGAGACCCAGTACTTC
CDR3aa: CASSPGETQYF
v_gene: TRBV6-5
abundance: large
d_gene: -
j_gene: TRBJ2-5

CDR3nt: TGTGCCAGCAGCTCCTGGACTAGCGGGAGGGACTACGAGCAGTACTTC
CDR3aa: CASSSWTSGRDYEQYF
v_gene: TRBV7-2
abundance: few
d_gene: TRBD2
j_gene: TRBJ2-7

CDR3nt: TGTGCCAGCAGGACGGGACTAGCGGGGGGGCAGTGGTACTTC
CDR3aa: CASRTGLAGGQWYF
v_gene: TRBV2
abundance: -
d_gene: TRBD2
j_gene: TRBJ2-7

CDR3nt: TGTGCCTGGAGTTTAGACACAAAATCTGGAAACACCATATATTTT
CDR3aa: CAWSLDTKSGNTIYF
v_gene: TRBV30
abundance: -
d_gene: -
j_gene: TRBJ1-3

CDR3nt: TGTGCCAGCAGCGTAGGAGGGACCGGGGAGCTGTTTTTT
CDR3aa: CASSVGGTGELFF
v_gene: TRBV9
abundance: -
d_gene: -
j_gene: TRBJ2-2

CDR3nt: TGTGCCAGCAGCACAGGGACAGGGAGTGGCAATCAGCCCCAGCATTTT
CDR3aa: CASSTGTGSGNQPQHF
v_gene: TRBV11-2
abundance: few
d_gene: TRBD1
j_gene: TRBJ1-5

CDR3nt: TGTGCCAGCAAAGGGGGGGTAAATTCACCCCTCCACTTT
CDR3aa: CASKGGVNSPLHF
v_gene: TRBV3-1/TRBV3-2
abundance: -
d_gene: -
j_gene: TRBJ1-6

CDR3nt: TGTGCCAGCAGGTCGGGGGGTCCTGGGGAAAAACTGTTTTTT
CDR3aa: CASRSGGPGEKLFF
v_gene: TRBV6-5
abundance: -
d_gene: -
j_gene: TRBJ1-4

CDR3nt: TGTGCCATCAGTCAACCTATTATGAACACTGAAGCTTTCTTT
CDR3aa: CAISQPIMNTEAFF
v_gene: TRBV10-3
abundance: -
d_gene: -
j_gene: TRBJ1-1

CDR3nt: TGTGCCAGCAGCTTAGGGAGGTCTTACGAGCAGTACTTC
CDR3aa: CASSLGRSYEQYF
v_gene: TRBV7-2
abundance: -
d_gene: -
j_gene: TRBJ2-7

CDR3nt: TGTGCCACCAGTCCCGAATATTCAGTTTTTGAGCAGTTCTTC
CDR3aa: CATSPEYSVFEQFF
v_gene: TRBV24-1
abundance: -
d_gene: -
j_gene: TRBJ2-1

CDR3nt: TGTGCCAGCTCACCCCTGACAAGTGAAAAACTGTTTTTT
CDR3aa: CASSPLTSEKLFF
v_gene: TRBV18
abundance: -
d_gene: -
j_gene: TRBJ1-4

CDR3nt: TGTGCCAGCTTAGCCACGGGACAGGGGAGGAGTGAGCAGTTCTTC
CDR3aa: CASLATGQGRSEQFF
v_gene: TRBV28
abundance: -
d_gene: TRBD1
j_gene: TRBJ2-1

CDR3nt: TGTGCCAGCAGCGTACTTAGCGGGGCAGGATACAATGAGCAGTTCTTC
CDR3aa: CASSVLSGAGYNEQFF
v_gene: TRBV7-3
abundance: -
d_gene: TRBD2
j_gene: TRBJ2-1

CDR3nt: TGTGCCAGCAGCCGTAAGGACAGGGTGTACAATGAGCAGTTCTTC
CDR3aa: CASSRKDRVYNEQFF
v_gene: TRBV7-9
abundance: -
d_gene: TRBD1
j_gene: TRBJ2-1

CDR3nt: TGTGCCAGCAGCTTAATGGGGGGCGAGCAGTACTTC
CDR3aa: CASSLMGGEQYF
v_gene: TRBV7-3
abundance: few
d_gene: -
j_gene: TRBJ2-7

CDR3nt: TGTGCCACCAGCAGAGAGGGGCCGGGACAGGTATACGAGCAGTACTTC
CDR3aa: CATSREGPGQVYEQYF
v_gene: TRBV15
abundance: -
d_gene: TRBD1
j_gene: TRBJ2-7

CDR3nt: TGTGCCAGCAGACAGGGAACTGGCTACACCTTC
CDR3aa: CASRQGTGYTF
v_gene: TRBV12-3/TRBV12-4
abundance: -
d_gene: -
j_gene: TRBJ1-2

CDR3nt: TGTGCCAGCAGCGGGAGACAGAACACTGAAGCTTTCTTT
CDR3aa: CASSGRQNTEAFF
v_gene: TRBV5-6
abundance: -
d_gene: -
j_gene: TRBJ1-1

CDR3nt: TGTGCCAGCAGCGTTAGCGGGAGAGGTGATACGCAGTATTTT
CDR3aa: CASSVSGRGDTQYF
v_gene: TRBV11-2
abundance: -
d_gene: TRBD2
j_gene: TRBJ2-3

CDR3nt: TGTGCCAGCAGCTTAGCGCTGGGGGGTAGAGAAGCTTTCTTT
CDR3aa: CASSLALGGREAFF
v_gene: TRBV7-2
abundance: -
d_gene: -
j_gene: TRBJ1-1

CDR3nt: TGTGCCAGCAGCCAATTAGCGGGGGGGCTCATACTCTTC
CDR3aa: CASSQLAGGLILF
v_gene: TRBV3-1/TRBV3-2
abundance: few
d_gene: TRBD2
j_gene: TRBJ2-1

CDR3nt: TGTGCCAGCAGTAGGAGGGGGCGTGAGACCCAGTACTTC
CDR3aa: CASSRRGRETQYF
v_gene: TRBV12-3/TRBV12-4
abundance: -
d_gene: -
j_gene: TRBJ2-5

CDR3nt: TGCGCCAGCAGCTTGGGATGGAGCTCTGGAAACACCATATATTTT
CDR3aa: CASSLGWSSGNTIYF
v_gene: TRBV5-1
abundance: few
d_gene: -
j_gene: TRBJ1-3

CDR3nt: TGTGCCTGGAGTGCCTGGGGGGGACAGCCCCAGCATTTT
CDR3aa: CAWSAWGGQPQHF
v_gene: TRBV30
abundance: -
d_gene: -
j_gene: TRBJ1-5